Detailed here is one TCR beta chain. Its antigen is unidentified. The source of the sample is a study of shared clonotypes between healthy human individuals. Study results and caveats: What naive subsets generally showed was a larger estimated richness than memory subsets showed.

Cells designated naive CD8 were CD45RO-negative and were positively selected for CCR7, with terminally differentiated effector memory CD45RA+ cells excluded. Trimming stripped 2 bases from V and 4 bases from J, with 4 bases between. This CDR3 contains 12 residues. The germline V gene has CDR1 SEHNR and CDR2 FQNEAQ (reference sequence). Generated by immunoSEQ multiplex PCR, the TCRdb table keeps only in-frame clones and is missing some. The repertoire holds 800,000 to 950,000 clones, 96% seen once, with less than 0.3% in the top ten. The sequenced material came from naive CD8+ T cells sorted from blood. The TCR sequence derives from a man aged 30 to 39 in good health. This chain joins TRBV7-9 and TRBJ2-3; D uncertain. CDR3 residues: CASSLSADTQYF. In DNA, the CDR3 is TGTGCCAGCAGCTTATCTGCAGATACGCAGTATTTT.